This TCR beta chain was profiled in a study of beta chain features in type 1 diabetes. Across the whole study: Patients and healthy donors were similar in age, gender and cell yields. The study, taken as a whole, reports: The naive, central memory and Treg TCRB repertoires looked more alike in patients than they did in healthy donors.

Sequencing targeted expressed TCRB transcripts, as all isolated RNA had been reverse transcribed. Libraries were prepared by immunoSEQ multiplex PCR; TCRdb keeps only in-frame clonotypes and omits some of them. The sample yields fewer than 200,000 clones, roughly 8% seen once. Trimming took 5 bases from V and 7 from J; bases not matched to a gene: 10. The CDR3 has 16 amino acids. Germline CDR1 is MDHEN and CDR2 is SYDVKM. In regard to this clone: Its antigen is currently unknown.

Central memory, naive, regulatory and stem cell-like memory CD4+ cells were sorted by CD45RO/CCR7/CD25/CD127/CD95/CD27. The sequenced sample was central memory CD4+ T cells from blood. The chain links TRBV28 to TRBJ1-6; 8 positions agree with TRBD1. The receptor comes from a man between 18 and 35 years old in good health. This CDR3 reads CASSIPGGVSNSPLHF. CDR3 nucleotide sequence: TGTGCCAGCAGTATTCCAGGGGGCGTATCAAATTCACCCCTCCACTTT.